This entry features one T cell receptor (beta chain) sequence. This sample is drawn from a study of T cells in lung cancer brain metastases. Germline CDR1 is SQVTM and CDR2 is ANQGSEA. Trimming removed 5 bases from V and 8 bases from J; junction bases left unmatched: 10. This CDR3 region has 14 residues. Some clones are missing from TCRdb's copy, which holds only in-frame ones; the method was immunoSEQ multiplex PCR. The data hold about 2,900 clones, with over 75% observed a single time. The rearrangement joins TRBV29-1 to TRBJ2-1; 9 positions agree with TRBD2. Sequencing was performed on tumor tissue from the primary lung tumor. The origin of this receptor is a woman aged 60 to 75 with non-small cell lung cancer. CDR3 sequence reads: CSVTLAGKSDEQFF. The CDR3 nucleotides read TGCAGCGTTACTCTAGCGGGAAAGAGCGATGAGCAGTTCTTC.